Shown below are 8 T cell receptor beta chains from a single sample sequenced in a study of blood T cell repertoires in COVID-19. Sequenced by immunoSEQ multiplex PCR; TCRdb stores in-frame clones only, minus some. The table lists 40,000 to 50,000 clones, about nine tenths of them singletons, with approximately 0.37% in the top ten. Sequencing was done on a sample of peripheral blood. All receptors derive from a human donor in a cohort sampled during active COVID-19.

This clone has only one observation. V gene TRBV3-1 (or the pseudogene TRBV3-2) combines with J gene TRBJ1-4; no firm D call. V was trimmed by 1 base and J by 2 bases, leaving 8 bases between them. CDR1 is LGHDT, CDR2 YNNKEL, per germline (reference sequence). The length of the CDR3 is 15 residues. CDR3 nucleotide sequence: TGTGCCAGCAGCCAAGGTCCCGGTACTAATGAAAAACTGTTTTTT. Residues: CASSQGPGTNEKLFF.

The J gene is TRBJ1-6, the V gene TRBV5-1; tentatively, D is TRBD1 (5 bases). The germline V and J ends were trimmed by 0 bases and 7 bases, with 11 bases remaining between them. This CDR3 comprises 15 residues. Germline CDR1 SGHRS, CDR2 YFSETQ. CDR3 protein: CASSLGGGINSPLHF. CDR3 coding DNA: TGCGCCAGCAGCTTGGGCGGGGGGATCAATTCACCCCTCCACTTT. Based on the CDR3 plus reference TRBV5-1 and TRBJ1-6, the full variable domain is KAGVTQTPRYLIKTRGQQVTLSCSPISGHRSVSWYQQTPGQGLQFLFEYFSETQRNKGNFPGRFSGRQFSNSRSEMNVSTLELGDSALYLCASSLGGGINSPLHFGNGTRLTVT.

The rearrangement links TRBV3-1 (or the pseudogene TRBV3-2) to TRBJ1-1; possible D gene TRBD1, 6 bases. CDR3 length equals 14 residues. Trimming took off 1 base at V and 4 bases at J, with 10 bases between the two ends. Germline V lookup: CDR1 LGHDT, CDR2 YNNKEL (reference sequence). The CDR3 region is CASSQGGQGTEAFF. The CDR3 DNA follows: TGTGCCAGCAGCCAAGGGGGGCAGGGCACTGAAGCTTTCTTT.

The chain couples TRBV18 to TRBJ1-4; 10 positions match TRBD1. The CDR3 extends over 16 amino acids. The V gene end was trimmed by 1 base and the J gene end by 7 bases; junction bases not matched to a gene: 6. The germline gives CDR1 KGHSH, CDR2 LQKENI. The DNA of the CDR3 is TGTGCCAGCTCACCACTCCGGACAGGGGGAAGTGAAAAACTGTTTTTT. The encoded protein is CASSPLRTGGSEKLFF.

This chain uses TRBV7-9 with TRBJ2-7; D is possibly TRBD2 (6 bases). The CDR3 runs 15 residues. Per germline, CDR1 SEHNR and CDR2 FQNEAQ (reference sequence). V lost 4 bases and J 2 bases, leaving 15 bases between the germline ends. The CDR3 loop is CASSSTRDRAYEQYF. The CDR3 DNA is TGTGCCAGCAGCTCCACGCGGGACCGCGCCTACGAGCAGTACTTC.

The chain is built from TRBV19 and TRBJ1-1; 12 bases match TRBD1. V lost 7 bases and J lost 8; bases outside the gene matches: 5. The CDR3 runs 13 residues. In germline, CDR1 is LNHDA, CDR2 SQIVND (reference sequence). Here the CDR3 DNA reads TGTGCCAGTACGCCCGGGACAGGGGGCGAAGCTTTCTTT. It codes for CASTPGTGGEAFF.

The chain is built from TRBV7-8 and TRBJ2-6; TRBD2 is a possible D gene (5 bases). Per germline, CDR1 SGHVS and CDR2 FQNEAQ. V was clipped by 2 bases and J by 4 bases, with 18 bases between them. CDR3 size: 18 residues. The CDR3 DNA follows: TGTGCCAGCAGCTTACTCTTGGAGGCTTTTCGAGGGGCCAACGTCCTGACTTTC. Encoded protein: CASSLLLEAFRGANVLTF.

The V call is TRBV7-2, the J call TRBJ2-7, with D possibly matching TRBD2 (5 bases). Germline CDR1 reads SGHTA; CDR2 reads FQGNSA. This CDR3 comprises 16 residues. V dropped 0 bases and J dropped 3 bases, with 15 bases sitting between them. CDR3 amino acids: CASSLASWPGFYEQYF. The CDR3 bases are TGTGCCAGCAGCTTAGCGTCATGGCCGGGGTTCTACGAGCAGTACTTC.